This TCR beta chain derives from a study of OX40 agonist ivuxolimab in advanced cancers. Study at large: Patients assigned to dose escalation were diagnosed with hepatocellular carcinoma, melanoma, renal cell or head and neck cancer.

On this clone itself: The antigen is not known.

Using immunoSEQ multiplex PCR, the repertoire was profiled, and TCRdb retains in-frame clones only, with some absent. This table holds around 100,000 clones, 85% to 95% found once. Findings of the study overall: At doses 0.1 to 3.0 mg/kg, CD4+ and CD8+ clones expanded. Among the lowest peripheral clonal expansion occurred in 0.1-3.0 mg/kg partial responders. Expanded clones were, on average, more numerous in CD8+ T cells than in CD4+.

The clonotype was recovered from an adult with an advanced solid tumor such as melanoma, head and neck, liver or kidney cancer. The sample consisted of CD4+ or CD8+ T cells sorted from blood, taken in a trial of the OX40 agonist ivuxolimab.

Here the CDR3 reads CASSFGQGNIQYF. The CDR3 region has the DNA TGTGCCAGCAGTTTCGGGCAGGGCAACATTCAGTACTTC. V is TRBV28 and J is TRBJ2-4; D might be TRBD1 (5 bases). The CDR3 runs to 13 residues. The germline gives CDR1 MDHEN, CDR2 SYDVKM. V was trimmed by 3 bases and J by 7 bases, leaving 10 bases between them. Together with reference TRBV28 and TRBJ2-4, the CDR3 gives the full variable domain: DVKVTQSSRYLVKRTGEKVFLECVQDMDHENMFWYRQDPGLGLRLIYFSYDVKMKEKGDIPEGYSVSREKKERFSLILESASTNQTSMYLCASSFGQGNIQYFGAGTRLSVL.